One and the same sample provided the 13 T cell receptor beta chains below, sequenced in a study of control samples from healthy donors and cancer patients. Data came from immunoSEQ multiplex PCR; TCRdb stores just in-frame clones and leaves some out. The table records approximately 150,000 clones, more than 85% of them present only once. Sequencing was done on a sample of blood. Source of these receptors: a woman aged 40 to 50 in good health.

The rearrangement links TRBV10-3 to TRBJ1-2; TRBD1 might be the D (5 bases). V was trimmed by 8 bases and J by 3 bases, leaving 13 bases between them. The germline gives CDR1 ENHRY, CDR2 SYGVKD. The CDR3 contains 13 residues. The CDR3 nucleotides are TGTGCCATCGGGGGAGGGGAGGACTATGGCTACACCTTC. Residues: CAIGGGEDYGYTF.

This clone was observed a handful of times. The CDR3 DNA sequence: TGCGCCAGCAAAAGGACAGAAGACACTGAAGCTTTCTTT. Protein: CASKRTEDTEAFF. V is TRBV5-1 and J is TRBJ1-1, with a tentative D call TRBD1 (6 bases). V lost 6 bases to trimming and J lost 3 bases, with 12 bases between them. The CDR3 is made up of 13 amino acids. The germline CDR1 and CDR2 sequences are SGHRS and YFSETQ.

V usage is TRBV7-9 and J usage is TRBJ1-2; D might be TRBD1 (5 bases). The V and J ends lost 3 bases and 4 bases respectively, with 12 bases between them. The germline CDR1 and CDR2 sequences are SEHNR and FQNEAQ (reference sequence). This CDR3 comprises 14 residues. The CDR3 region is CASSFRDRFYGYTF. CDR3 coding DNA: TGTGCCAGCAGCTTCCGAGACAGATTCTATGGCTACACCTTC.

CDR3 sequence: CASSLLGDVGKAFF. The CDR3 DNA follows: TGTGCCAGCAGTTTATTGGGGGACGTAGGTAAAGCTTTCTTT. V gene TRBV27 combines with J gene TRBJ1-1; perhaps TRBD1 as D (5 bases). The CDR3 runs to 14 residues. CDR1 is MNHEY, CDR2 SMNVEV, per germline (reference sequence). V gave up 1 base and J gave up 9 bases, with 15 bases separating them.

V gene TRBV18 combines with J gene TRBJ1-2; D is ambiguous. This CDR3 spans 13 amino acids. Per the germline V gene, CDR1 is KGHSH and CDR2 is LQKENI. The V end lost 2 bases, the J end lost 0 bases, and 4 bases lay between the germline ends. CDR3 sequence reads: CASSPTANYGYTF. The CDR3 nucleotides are TGTGCCAGCTCACCAACGGCTAACTATGGCTACACCTTC.

The DNA for the CDR3 is TGTGCCAGCACCACTTTTAATAGCAGGGACAGGGTGGGTATTCATGGCTACACCTTC. This encodes CASTTFNSRDRVGIHGYTF. The V call is TRBV5-4, the J call TRBJ1-2; 9 nucleotides agree with TRBD1. The trim removed 6 bases at V and 6 bases at J, leaving 24 bases unmatched. From germline, CDR1 is SGHNT and CDR2 YYREEE (reference sequence). The CDR3 runs to 19 residues.

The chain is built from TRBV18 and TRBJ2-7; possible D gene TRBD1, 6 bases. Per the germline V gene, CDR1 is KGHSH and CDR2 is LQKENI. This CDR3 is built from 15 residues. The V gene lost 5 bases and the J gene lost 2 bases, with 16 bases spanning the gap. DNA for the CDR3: TGTGCCAGCTCATCGAGTTTAGGGACAACCTACGAGCAGTACTTC. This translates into CASSSSLGTTYEQYF.

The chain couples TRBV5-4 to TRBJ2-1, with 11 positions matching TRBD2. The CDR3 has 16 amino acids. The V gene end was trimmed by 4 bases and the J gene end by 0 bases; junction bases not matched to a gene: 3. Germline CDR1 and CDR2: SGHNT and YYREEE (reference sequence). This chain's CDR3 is CASSPSGGLSYNEQFF. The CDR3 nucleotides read TGTGCCAGCAGCCCTAGCGGGGGGCTCTCCTACAATGAGCAGTTCTTC.

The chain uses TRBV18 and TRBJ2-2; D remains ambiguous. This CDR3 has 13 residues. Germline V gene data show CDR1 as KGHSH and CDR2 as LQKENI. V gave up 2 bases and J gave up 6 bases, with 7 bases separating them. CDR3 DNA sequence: TGTGCCAGCTCACCAATAAGTTCCGGGGAGCTGTTTTTT. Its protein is CASSPISSGELFF.

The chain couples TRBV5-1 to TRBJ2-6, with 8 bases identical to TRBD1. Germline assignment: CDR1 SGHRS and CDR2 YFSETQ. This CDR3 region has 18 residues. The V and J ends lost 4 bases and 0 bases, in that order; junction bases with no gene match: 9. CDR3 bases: TGCGCCAGCAGCCCCTCCGGACAGGGCTCCTCTGGGGCCAACGTCCTGACTTTC. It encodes CASSPSGQGSSGANVLTF.

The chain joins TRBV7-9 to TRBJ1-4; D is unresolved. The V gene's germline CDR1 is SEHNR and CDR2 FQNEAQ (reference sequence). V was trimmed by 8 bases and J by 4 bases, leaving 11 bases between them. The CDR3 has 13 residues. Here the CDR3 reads CASGQANNEKLFF. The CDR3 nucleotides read TGTGCCAGCGGCCAAGCGAATAATGAAAAACTGTTTTTT.

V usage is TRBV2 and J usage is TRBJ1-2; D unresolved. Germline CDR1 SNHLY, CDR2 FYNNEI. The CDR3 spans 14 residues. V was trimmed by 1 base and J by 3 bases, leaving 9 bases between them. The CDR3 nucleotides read TGTGCCAGCAGTGAAGGGCCGGACTACTATGGCTACACCTTC. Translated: CASSEGPDYYGYTF.

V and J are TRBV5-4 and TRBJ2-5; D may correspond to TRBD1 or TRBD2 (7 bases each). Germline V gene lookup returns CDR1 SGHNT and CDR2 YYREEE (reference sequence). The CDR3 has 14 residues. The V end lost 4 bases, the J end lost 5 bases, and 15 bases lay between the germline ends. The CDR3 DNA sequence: TGTGCCAGCAGCCGGGGAGGGGGCGAGGAGACCCAGTACTTC. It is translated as CASSRGGGEETQYF.